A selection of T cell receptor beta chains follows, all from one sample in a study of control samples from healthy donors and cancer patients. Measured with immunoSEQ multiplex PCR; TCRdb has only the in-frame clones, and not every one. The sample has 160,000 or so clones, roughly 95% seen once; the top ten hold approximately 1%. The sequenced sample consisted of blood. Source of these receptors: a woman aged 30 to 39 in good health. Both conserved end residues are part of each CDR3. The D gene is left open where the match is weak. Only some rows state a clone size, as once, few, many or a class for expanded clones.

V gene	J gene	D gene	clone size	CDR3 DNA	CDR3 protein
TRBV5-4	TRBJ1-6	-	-	TGTGCCAGCTCCTCCTATAATTCACCCCTCCACTTT	CASSSYNSPLHF
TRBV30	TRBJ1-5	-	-	TGTGCCTGGGCGCAAGGGGGGGCAGGCAATCAGCCCCAGCATTTT	CAWAQGGAGNQPQHF
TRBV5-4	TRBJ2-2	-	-	TGTGCCAGCAGCCTGTACGGGATGAACACCGGGGAGCTGTTTTTT	CASSLYGMNTGELFF
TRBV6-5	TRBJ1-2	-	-	TGTGCCAGCAGTCGTGGGACACCTAACTATGGCTACACCTTC	CASSRGTPNYGYTF
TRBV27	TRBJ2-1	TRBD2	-	TGTGCCAGCAGTTTAACTAGCGAGTACAATGAGCAGTTCTTC	CASSLTSEYNEQFF
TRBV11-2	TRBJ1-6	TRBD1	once	TGTGCCAGCAGCCCTGGGACAGTTAATTCACCCCTCCACTTT	CASSPGTVNSPLHF
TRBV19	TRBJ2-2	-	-	TGTGCCAGTAGTAGCCGCAGGGGAACGAACACCGGGGAGCTGTTTTTT	CASSSRRGTNTGELFF
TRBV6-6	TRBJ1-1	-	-	TGTGCCACCAAATTAGGGGAGGAAGCTTTCTTT	CATKLGEEAFF
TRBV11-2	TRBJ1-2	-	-	TGTGCCAGCAGACGGACTGCCATAACCTATGGCTACACCTTC	CASRRTAITYGYTF
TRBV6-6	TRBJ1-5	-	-	TGTGCCAGCGGAAGGGTGATAGGCGGATTGCCCCAGCATTTT	CASGRVIGGLPQHF
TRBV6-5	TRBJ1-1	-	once	TGTGCCAGCAGTTGGGGTGAAGCTTTCTTT	CASSWGEAFF
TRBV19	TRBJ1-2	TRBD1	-	TGTGCCAGTAGTATATCCGGGACAGTTAACTATGGCTACACCTTC	CASSISGTVNYGYTF
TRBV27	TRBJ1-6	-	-	TGTGCCAGCAGTTTAGGCTACTCCTATAATTCACCCCTCCACTTT	CASSLGYSYNSPLHF
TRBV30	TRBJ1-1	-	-	TGTGCCTGGAGTGGAGGAGTCCTGAACACTGAAGCTTTCTTT	CAWSGGVLNTEAFF
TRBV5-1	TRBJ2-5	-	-	TGCGCCAGCAGCTTGGGGTTGAGGGAGACCCAGTACTTC	CASSLGLRETQYF
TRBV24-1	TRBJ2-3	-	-	TGTGCCACCAGTGATTTAGCCGGAATGGATACGCAGTATTTT	CATSDLAGMDTQYF
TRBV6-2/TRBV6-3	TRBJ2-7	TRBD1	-	TGTGCCAGCAGTTACGCCGGGACAGGGCTTACCTACGAGCAGTACTTC	CASSYAGTGLTYEQYF
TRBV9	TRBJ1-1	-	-	TGTGCCAGCAGCGTAGTGCCCAGGGGGAACACTGAAGCTTTCTTT	CASSVVPRGNTEAFF
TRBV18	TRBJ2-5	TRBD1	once	TGTGCCAGCTCACCTCTACAGGGGTCCCAAGAGACCCAGTACTTC	CASSPLQGSQETQYF
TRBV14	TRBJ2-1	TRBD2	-	TGTGCCAGCAGCGGCGGTAGCGGGAGGCTCTACAATGAGCAGTTCTTC	CASSGGSGRLYNEQFF
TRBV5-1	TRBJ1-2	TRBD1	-	TGCGCCAGCAGCGCGGGACAGGGGAATGGCTACACCTTC	CASSAGQGNGYTF
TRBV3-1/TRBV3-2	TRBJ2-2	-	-	TGTGCCAGCAGCCAAGGGACCTACACCGGGGAGCTGTTTTTT	CASSQGTYTGELFF
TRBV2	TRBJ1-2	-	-	TGTGCCAGCAGGGGCTCCAACCGGGACACTCACACGGGCTACACCTTC	CASRGSNRDTHTGYTF
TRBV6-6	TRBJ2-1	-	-	TGTGCCAGCAGTTACGTAGCGGACTCCTACAATGAGCAGTTCTTC	CASSYVADSYNEQFF
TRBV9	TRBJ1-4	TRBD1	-	TGTGCCAGCAGCGGACAGGGGGCGACTAATGAAAAACTGTTTTTT	CASSGQGATNEKLFF
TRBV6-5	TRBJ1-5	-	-	TGTGCCAGCACGCTAGCTTCAGCCGATCAGCCCCAGCATTTT	CASTLASADQPQHF
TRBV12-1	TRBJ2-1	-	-	TGTGCCACACCAACTAGAGGATACTCCTACAATGAGCAGTTCTTC	CATPTRGYSYNEQFF
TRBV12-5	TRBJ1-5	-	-	TGTGCTAGTGGTTCTGCCCGAGGGAGCAATCAGCCCCAGCATTTT	CASGSARGSNQPQHF
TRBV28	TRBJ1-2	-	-	TGTGCCAGCAAAGGGTACAGCTCTACGATATTCTATGGCTACACCTTC	CASKGYSSTIFYGYTF
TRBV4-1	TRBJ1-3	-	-	TGCGCCAGCAGCCAAGAGATGGGCTTCTCTGGAAACACCATATATTTT	CASSQEMGFSGNTIYF
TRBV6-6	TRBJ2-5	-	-	TGTGCCAGCAGTTACTCGCAGACCCAGTACTTC	CASSYSQTQYF
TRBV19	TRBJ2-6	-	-	TGTGCCAGTAGTACGAGGGAGACGAAGGCTGGGGCCAACGTCCTGACTTTC	CASSTRETKAGANVLTF
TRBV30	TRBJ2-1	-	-	TGTGCCTGGGAAATGACCGAGCAGTTCTTC	CAWEMTEQFF
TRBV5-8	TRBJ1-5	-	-	TGTGCCAGCAGCCCCGGAAAGGGGAGGCAGCCCCAGCATTTT	CASSPGKGRQPQHF
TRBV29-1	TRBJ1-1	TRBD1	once	TGCAGCGTTGAAGGCCTGCCGGGACAGGGGTCGACTAACACTGAAGCTTTCTTT	CSVEGLPGQGSTNTEAFF
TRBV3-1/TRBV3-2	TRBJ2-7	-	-	TGTGCCAGCAGCCTAGGATCTTTCTCCTACGAGCAGTACTTC	CASSLGSFSYEQYF
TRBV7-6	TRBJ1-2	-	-	TGTGCCAGCAGCTCACAAGATGGGGGGCGCGACAACTATGGCTACACCTTC	CASSSQDGGRDNYGYTF
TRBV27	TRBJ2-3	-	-	TGTGCCAGCAGTCCTCAGTGGTTGAGCACAGATACGCAGTATTTT	CASSPQWLSTDTQYF
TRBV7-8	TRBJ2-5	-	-	TGTGCCAGCAGCTTAGACAGGGTTCCGCTATCTTGGTACCAAGAGACCCAGTACTTC	CASSLDRVPLSWYQETQYF
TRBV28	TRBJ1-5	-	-	TGTGCCAGCACAGGATACTTTCAGCCCCAGCATTTT	CASTGYFQPQHF
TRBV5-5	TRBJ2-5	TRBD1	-	TGTGCCAGCAGCCATAAGACAGGGGAGATCCAGTACTTC	CASSHKTGEIQYF
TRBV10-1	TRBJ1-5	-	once	TGCGCCAGCACCTTCCCGGTGGTGTATCAGCCCCAGCATTTT	CASTFPVVYQPQHF
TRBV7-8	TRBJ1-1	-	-	TGTGCCAGCAGCTTAGTTGGAGGTCTTGAAGCTTTCTTT	CASSLVGGLEAFF
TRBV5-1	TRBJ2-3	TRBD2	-	TGCGCCAGCAGCGTAGCGGGGGGGCCGGGAGATACGCAGTATTTT	CASSVAGGPGDTQYF
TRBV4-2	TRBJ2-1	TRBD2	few	TGTGCCAGCAGCCACCAGACTAGCGGGAGCGTAGATGAGCAGTTCTTC	CASSHQTSGSVDEQFF
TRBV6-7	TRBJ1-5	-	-	TGTGCCAGCACTCAAGACAGACGCAATCAGCCCCAGCATTTT	CASTQDRRNQPQHF
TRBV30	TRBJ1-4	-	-	TGTGCCTGGAGTCCCCCAGGAGTTTTTAATGAAAAGCTGTTTTTT	CAWSPPGVFNEKLFF
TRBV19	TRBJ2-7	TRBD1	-	TGTGCCAGTAGTCCATCGGGACAGGGAAACCCCTACGAGCAGTACTTC	CASSPSGQGNPYEQYF
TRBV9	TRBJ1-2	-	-	TGTGCCAGCAGCGTAGACGGGTTTGGCTACACCTTC	CASSVDGFGYTF
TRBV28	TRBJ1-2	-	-	TGTGCCAGCAGTTTAGGAGGGAGTCATGGCTACACCTTC	CASSLGGSHGYTF
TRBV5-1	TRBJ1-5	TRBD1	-	TGCGCCAGCTCGACAGGGGGCAATCAGCCCCAGCATTTT	CASSTGGNQPQHF
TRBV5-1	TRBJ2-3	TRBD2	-	TGCGCCAGCAGCTTATCTAGCGGGGGGAGCGCAGATACGCAGTATTTT	CASSLSSGGSADTQYF
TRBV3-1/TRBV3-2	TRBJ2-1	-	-	TGTGCCAGCAGCCAGGCCGGGACTTACAATGAGCAGTTCTTC	CASSQAGTYNEQFF
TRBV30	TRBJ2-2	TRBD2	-	TGTGCCCTAGGCGGGACTACTCACACCGGGGAGCTGTTTTTT	CALGGTTHTGELFF